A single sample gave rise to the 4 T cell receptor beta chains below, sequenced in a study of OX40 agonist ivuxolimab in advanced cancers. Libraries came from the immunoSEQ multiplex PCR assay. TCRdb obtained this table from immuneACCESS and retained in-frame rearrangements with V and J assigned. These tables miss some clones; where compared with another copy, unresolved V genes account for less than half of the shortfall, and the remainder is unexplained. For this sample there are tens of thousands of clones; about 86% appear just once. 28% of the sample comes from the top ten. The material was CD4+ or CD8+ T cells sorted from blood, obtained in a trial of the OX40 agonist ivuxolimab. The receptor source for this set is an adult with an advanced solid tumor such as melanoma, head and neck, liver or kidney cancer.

In DNA form, the CDR3 reads TGTGCCAGCAGCCCTCGGACAGGGGGATACGAGCAGTACTTC. The encoded protein is CASSPRTGGYEQYF. The chain carries TRBV6-1 and TRBJ2-7; 10 bases align to TRBD1. CDR3 length: 14 residues. Germline-derived CDR1 and CDR2 are MNHNS and SASEGT. Trimming at V came to 6 bases and at J to 4 bases, leaving 6 bases not matched to a gene.

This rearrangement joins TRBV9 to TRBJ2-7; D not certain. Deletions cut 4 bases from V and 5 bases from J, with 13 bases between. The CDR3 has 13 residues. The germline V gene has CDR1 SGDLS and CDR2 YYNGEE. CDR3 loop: CASSPSSWDEQYF. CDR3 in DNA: TGTGCCAGCAGCCCGAGCAGTTGGGACGAGCAGTACTTC. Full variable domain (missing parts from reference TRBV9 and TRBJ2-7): DSGVTQTPKHLITATGQRVTLRCSPRSGDLSVYWYQQSLDQGLQFLIQYYNGEERAKGNILERFSAQQFPDLHSELNLSSLELGDSALYFCASSPSSWDEQYFGPGTRLTVT.

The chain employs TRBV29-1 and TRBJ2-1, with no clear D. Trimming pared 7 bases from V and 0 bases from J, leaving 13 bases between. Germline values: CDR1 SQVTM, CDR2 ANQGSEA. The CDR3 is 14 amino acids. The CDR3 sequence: CSGEHGGSYNEQFF. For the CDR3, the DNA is TGCAGCGGCGAACATGGTGGCTCCTACAATGAGCAGTTCTTC.

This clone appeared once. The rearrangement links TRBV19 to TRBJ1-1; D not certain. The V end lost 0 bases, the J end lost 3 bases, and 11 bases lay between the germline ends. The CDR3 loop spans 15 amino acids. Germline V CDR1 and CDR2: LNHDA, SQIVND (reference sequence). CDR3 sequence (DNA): TGTGCCAGTAGTATAGACGACGGGAGGGACACTGAAGCTTTCTTT. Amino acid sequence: CASSIDDGRDTEAFF.